This T cell receptor beta chain was retrieved from a study of T cell responses to AZD1222 COVID-19 vaccine. Of note for this clone: Its antigen is as yet unknown.

Broader study findings: In a largely white British group with more females than males, clonal diversity was possibly underestimated.

V gave up 0 bases and J gave up 1 base, with 6 bases separating them. This CDR3 comprises 15 residues. In germline, CDR1 is MRHNA, CDR2 SNTAGT. Repertoires were generated with immunoSEQ multiplex PCR, while TCRdb's copy carries only in-frame clones and drops some. The sample includes 150,000 to 200,000 clones, 91% of them seen just once. The origin of this receptor is an adult who received the AZD1222 COVID-19 vaccine. This specimen was peripheral blood, taken 28 days after the second AZD1222 dose. This rearrangement joins TRBV6-4 to TRBJ2-2, with D hard to call. Here the CDR3 reads CASSDSRENTGELFF. CDR3 DNA: TGTGCCAGCAGTGACTCGAGAGAGAACACCGGGGAGCTGTTTTTT.